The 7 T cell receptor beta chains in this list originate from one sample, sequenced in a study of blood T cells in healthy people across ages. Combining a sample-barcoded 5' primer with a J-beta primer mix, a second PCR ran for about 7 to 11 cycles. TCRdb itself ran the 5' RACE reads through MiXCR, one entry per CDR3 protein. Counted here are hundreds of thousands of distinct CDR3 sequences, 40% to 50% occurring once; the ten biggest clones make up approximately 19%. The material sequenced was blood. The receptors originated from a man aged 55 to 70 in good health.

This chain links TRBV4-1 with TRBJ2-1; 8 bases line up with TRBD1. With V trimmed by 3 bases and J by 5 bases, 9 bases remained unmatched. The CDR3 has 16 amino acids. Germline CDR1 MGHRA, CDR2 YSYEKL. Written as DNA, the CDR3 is TGCGCCAGCAGCCAGACCACCGGGACAGGCCACAATGAGCAGTTCTTC. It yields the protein CASSQTTGTGHNEQFF.

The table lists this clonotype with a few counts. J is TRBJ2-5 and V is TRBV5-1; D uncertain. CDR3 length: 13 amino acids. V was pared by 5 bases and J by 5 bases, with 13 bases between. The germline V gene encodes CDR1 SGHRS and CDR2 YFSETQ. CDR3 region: CASSPTGPETQYF. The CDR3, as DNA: TGCGCCAGCAGTCCGACCGGGCCGGAGACCCAGTACTTC.

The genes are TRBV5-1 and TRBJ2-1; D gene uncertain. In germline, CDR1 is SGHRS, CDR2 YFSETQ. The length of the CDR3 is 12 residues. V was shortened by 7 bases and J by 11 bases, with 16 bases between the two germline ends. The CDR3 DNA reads TGCGCCAGCGGTTTATCCACCACTCAGCAGTTCTTC. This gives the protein CASGLSTTQQFF.

CDR3 nucleotide sequence: TGCGCCAGCAGCTTCGGAGAGGGCCATGAGCAGTTCTTC. Translation: CASSFGEGHEQFF. The chain has TRBV5-1 and TRBJ2-1, with D possibly matching TRBD2 (5 bases). This CDR3 comprises 13 residues. Trimming left V 2 bases short and J 8 bases short, with 11 bases between. Germline CDR1 and CDR2: SGHRS and YFSETQ.

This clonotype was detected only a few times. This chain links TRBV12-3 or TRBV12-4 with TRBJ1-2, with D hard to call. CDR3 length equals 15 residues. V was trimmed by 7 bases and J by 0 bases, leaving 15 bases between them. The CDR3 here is CASTNSTEANYGYTF. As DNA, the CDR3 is TGTGCCAGCACCAACAGCACAGAAGCTAACTATGGCTACACCTTC.

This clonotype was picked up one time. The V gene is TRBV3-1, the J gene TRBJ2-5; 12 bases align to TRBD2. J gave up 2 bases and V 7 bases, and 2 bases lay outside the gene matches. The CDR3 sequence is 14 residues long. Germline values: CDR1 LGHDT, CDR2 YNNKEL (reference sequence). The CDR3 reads CASTGLAGQETQYF. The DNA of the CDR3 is TGTGCCAGCACAGGACTAGCGGGACAAGAGACCCAGTACTTC.

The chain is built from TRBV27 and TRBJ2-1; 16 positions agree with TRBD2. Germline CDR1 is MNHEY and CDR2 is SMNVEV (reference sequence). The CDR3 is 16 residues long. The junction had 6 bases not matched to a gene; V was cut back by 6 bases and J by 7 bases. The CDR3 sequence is CASRGLAGGLRNEQFF. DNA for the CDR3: TGTGCCAGCAGGGGACTAGCGGGGGGGCTGAGGAATGAGCAGTTCTTC.